This record concerns one TCR beta chain sequence. The germline gene is not matched at one end of the junction; a read error may be the cause. The germline V gene has CDR1 MGHRA and CDR2 YSYEKL. The CDR3 sequence is 15 residues long. Co-extraction yielded RNA and DNA from around 20-30 mg of unsorted bulk tissue. The data derive from a study of tumor-infiltrating lymphocytes in primary liver carcinoma. A primer matching the constant region was used to make TCR beta cDNA from 450 to 500 ng of total RNA. Employing slightly modified ARM-PCR, three nested multiplex PCR rounds were run, and these gave rise to the TCR beta libraries. PCR rounds one and two used TRBV1-TRBV30 forward primers with a C-beta reverse primer for around 9 cycles each. TCRdb analysed the multiplex PCR reads with MiXCR anew, one entry per CDR3 protein. The sample shows 25,000 to 35,000 distinct CDR3 sequences, roughly 78% of them seen only once.

The V gene is TRBV4-1, the J gene TRBJ1-1; D not certain. Sequenced sample: liver tumor tissue from sampling region 3. Subset specified: tumor region T3, left-lateral pole. This receptor was taken from a woman in her twenties or thirties with primary liver carcinoma and hepatitis B virus infection. CDR3 sequence (DNA): TGCCCCAGCAGCCAAAATGTGCGGGAAACTGATGAAGCTTTCTTT. Translating gives CPSSQNVRETDEAFF.